The clone carrying this T cell receptor (beta chain) was observed a few times. The antigen remains undetermined. Germline is not matched at one junction end, which may reflect a read error. This specimen comes from a study of vaccination and CD4 T cells after COVID-19. About the research overall: Four females and six males made up the convalescents, with two Hispanic. Diagnosis preceded the drawing of post-COVID samples by a median roughly 93 days (range 35 to 161).

As to treatment: approximately 9-day PBMC culture with coronavirus spike peptide pools or control peptides (ViraFEST assay). Sequencing of DNA taken from cultured CD4+ T cells relied on the Oncomine TCR Beta short-read assay. TCRdb reanalysed the PCR reads using MiXCR and keeps one entry per CDR3 protein. Among 16,000 or so distinct CDR3 sequences listed, around two fifths were seen once. The germline gives CDR1 GTSNPN, CDR2 SVGIG (reference sequence). CDR3 length equals 13 residues. This sequence was found in a human donor who had recovered from COVID-19. The chain uses TRBV30 and TRBJ2-7; a possible D gene is TRBD2 (6 bases). The sample consisted of CD4+ T cells from blood, cultured in vitro, taken after SARS-CoV-2 vaccination. The CDR3 loop is CAWSAGLTYQQYF. CDR3 bases: TGTGCCTGGAGTGCGGGACTGACCTACCAGCAGTACTTC.